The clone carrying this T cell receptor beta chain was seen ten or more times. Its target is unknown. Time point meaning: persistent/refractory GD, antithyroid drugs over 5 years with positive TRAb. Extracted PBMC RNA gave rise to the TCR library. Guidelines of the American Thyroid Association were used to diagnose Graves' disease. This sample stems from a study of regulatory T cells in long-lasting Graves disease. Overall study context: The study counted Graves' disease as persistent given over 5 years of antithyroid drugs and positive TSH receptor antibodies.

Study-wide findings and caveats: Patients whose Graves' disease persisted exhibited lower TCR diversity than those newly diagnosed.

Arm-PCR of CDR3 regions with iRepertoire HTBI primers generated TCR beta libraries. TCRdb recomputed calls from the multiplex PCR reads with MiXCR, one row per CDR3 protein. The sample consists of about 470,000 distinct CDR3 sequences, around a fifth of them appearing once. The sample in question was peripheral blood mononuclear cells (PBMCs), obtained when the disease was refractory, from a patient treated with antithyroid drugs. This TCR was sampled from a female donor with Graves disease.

CDR3 DNA: TGTGCCAGCAGACCTACTACGGGACTCCAAACCGGGTCCTACGAGCAGTACTTC. Protein product: CASRPTTGLQTGSYEQYF. The gene calls are TRBV28 and TRBJ2-7, with a possible D match to TRBD2 (6 bases). This CDR3 contains 18 residues. The germline V and J ends were trimmed by 6 bases and 1 base, with 25 bases remaining between them. The germline V gene encodes CDR1 MDHEN and CDR2 SYDVKM.